These 30 T cell receptor beta chains were all obtained from the same sample, sequenced in a study of blood T cells in healthy people across ages. Then a second PCR, running roughly 6 to 11 cycles, was carried out with a sample-barcoded 5' primer and a J-beta primer mix. MiXCR, applied by TCRdb to the 5' RACE reads, yields one record per CDR3 protein. The repertoire holds approximately 780,000 distinct CDR3 sequences, with about a quarter as singletons. These data were likewise used in another study, on T cells of mothers and their children.

The sample consisted of blood. All receptors come from a boy aged 5-17 years in good health.

J is TRBJ2-1 and V is TRBV9; TRBD1 matches at 8 bases. The CDR3 is 13 amino acids. Per germline, CDR1 SGDLS and CDR2 YYNGEE. With 3 bases clipped from V and 10 bases from J, the junction kept 6 bases outside the gene matches. The CDR3 nucleotides read TGTGCCAGCAGCGACCTTACAGGGGGAGAGCAGTTCTTC. Its translation is CASSDLTGGEQFF.

The gene calls are TRBV29-1 and TRBJ1-2, with 7 bases aligning to TRBD1. Germline CDR1 reads SQVTM; CDR2 reads ANQGSEA. V lost 7 bases to trimming and J lost 4 bases; unmatched junction nucleotides: 9. The CDR3 is 13 residues long. CDR3 loop: CSDRQGGGYGYTF. The CDR3 DNA reads as TGCAGCGACCGACAGGGCGGGGGCTATGGCTACACCTTC.

This chain connects TRBV29-1 to TRBJ1-1, with D possibly TRBD1 on 6 matching bases. The CDR3 totals 13 residues. Germline assignment: CDR1 SQVTM and CDR2 ANQGSEA. Trimming pared 4 bases from V and 6 bases from J, leaving 15 bases between. CDR3 amino acids: CSVGGRGGAEAFF. CDR3 DNA: TGCAGCGTTGGGGGCAGGGGAGGGGCTGAAGCTTTCTTT.

The chain is built from TRBV24-1 and TRBJ2-5; the D call may be TRBD1 or TRBD2 (5 bases each). The DNA end lines up better with TRBJ2-1; the J call may be wrong. The germline V gene encodes CDR1 KGHDR and CDR2 SFDVKD. The CDR3 totals 14 residues. The CDR3 region is CATRGPLPSHEQFF. DNA of the CDR3: TGTGCCACCAGGGGACCCCTACCGTCCCATGAGCAGTTCTTC.

The chain employs TRBV6-4 and TRBJ2-3; 9 bases map to TRBD2. Looked up from germline, CDR1 is MRHNA and CDR2 is SNTAGT. CDR3 length: 17 amino acids. Germline trimming cut 0 bases from V and 2 bases from J; bases unmatched to any gene: 6. The CDR3 region has the DNA TGTGCCAGCAGTGACTCTGAGCGGGGGGCCCTCACAGATACGCAGTATTTT. Translated, it gives CASSDSERGALTDTQYF.

The chain employs TRBV24-1 and TRBJ1-5, with D possibly matching TRBD1 (5 bases). In germline, CDR1 is KGHDR, CDR2 SFDVKD. This CDR3 comprises 14 residues. Trimming removed 1 base from V and 6 bases from J, with 9 bases in between. This CDR3 is CATSDLGDGQPQHF. CDR3 DNA: TGTGCCACCAGTGATTTAGGGGATGGTCAGCCCCAGCATTTT.

The J gene is TRBJ2-3, the V gene TRBV27, with D uncertain. Trimming left V 10 bases short and J 1 base short, with 15 bases between. Germline V lookup: CDR1 MNHEY, CDR2 SMNVEV (reference sequence). CDR3 length: 14 amino acids. DNA for the CDR3: TGTGCCACCCTTTCTTACGATGGCACAGATACGCAGTATTTT. This translates into CATLSYDGTDTQYF.

V is TRBV7-8 and J is TRBJ2-7; 15 bases align to TRBD2. The CDR3 is made up of 17 amino acids. Germline values: CDR1 SGHVS, CDR2 FQNEAQ. V shed 6 bases and J 6 bases; nucleotides not matched to a gene: 12. CDR3: CASRPGLAGGNPSEQYF. For the CDR3, the DNA is TGTGCCAGCAGACCCGGACTAGCGGGGGGGAACCCCTCCGAGCAGTACTTC.

A few counts support this clonotype. The chain is built from TRBV5-1 and TRBJ1-4, with 8 bases aligning to TRBD1. Germline V gene sequence: CDR1 SGHRS, CDR2 YFSETQ. The V and J ends lost 6 bases and 0 bases, in that order; junction bases with no gene match: 4. The CDR3 loop spans 15 amino acids. The CDR3 bases are TGCGCCAGCACCGCAGGGGGCTCAACTAATGAAAAACTGTTTTTT. Its protein product is CASTAGGSTNEKLFF.

This clonotype was counted between two and nine times. This rearrangement joins TRBV19 to TRBJ1-1, with TRBD1 as a possible D gene (5 bases). Germline V gives CDR1 LNHDA, CDR2 SQIVND (reference sequence). There are 14 residues in the CDR3. V lost 6 bases, J lost 7 bases, and 18 bases lay in between. CDR3 region: CASSPASVGGEAFF. CDR3 DNA: TGTGCCAGTAGCCCCGCTAGCGTCGGGGGTGAAGCTTTCTTT.

A few counts support this clonotype. This chain joins TRBV11-2 and TRBJ2-1; unclear D gene. The CDR3 totals 15 residues. CDR1 and CDR2 from the germline V gene are SGHAT and FQNNGV. Trimming pared 4 bases from V and 2 bases from J, leaving 12 bases between. The CDR3 loop is CASSSPSGAYNEQFF. The CDR3 DNA reads as TGTGCCAGCAGCTCCCCGTCTGGGGCCTACAATGAGCAGTTCTTC. The full variable domain, in which reference TRBV11-2 and TRBJ2-1 provide the parts outside the CDR3, is EAGVAQSPRYKIIEKRQSVAFWCNPISGHATLYWYQQILGQGPKLLIQFQNNGVVDDSQLPKDRFSAERLKGVDSTLKIQPAKLEDSAVYLCASSSPSGAYNEQFFGPGTRLTVL.

The chain combines TRBV2 with TRBJ2-7; 12 nucleotides line up with TRBD1. Germline CDR1 and CDR2: SNHLY and FYNNEI. The CDR3 is 15 residues long. Trimming removed 5 bases from V and 4 bases from J; junction bases left unmatched: 6. This CDR3 is CASSPKGQGAYEQYF. CDR3 bases: TGTGCCAGCAGTCCCAAGGGACAGGGGGCATACGAGCAGTACTTC.

This rearrangement joins TRBV12-3 or TRBV12-4 to TRBJ2-5; possible D gene TRBD1, 5 bases. This CDR3 contains 13 residues. V lost 6 bases and J 3 bases, leaving 11 bases between the germline ends. The CDR3 DNA reads TGTGCCAGCAGCGACCGGACAAAAGAGACCCAGTACTTC. Encoded protein: CASSDRTKETQYF.

CDR3 in amino acids: CASSQGQKETQYF. The CDR3 coding sequence is TGTGCCAGCAGCCAAGGGCAGAAAGAGACCCAGTACTTC. The chain is built from TRBV3-1 and TRBJ2-5; D is ambiguous. Germline values: CDR1 LGHDT, CDR2 YNNKEL (reference sequence). Trimming shortened V by 1 base and J by 3 bases, and 6 bases separated the two germline ends. The CDR3 runs 13 residues.

The chain couples TRBV7-9 to TRBJ1-1; D remains unclear. The CDR3 spans 11 residues. Trimming left V 3 bases short and J 6 bases short, with 5 bases between. Germline-derived CDR1 and CDR2 are SEHNR and FQNEAQ (reference sequence). DNA of the CDR3: TGTGCCAGCAGCTTTTCGTCTGAAGCTTTCTTT. Translating it yields CASSFSSEAFF.

The chain carries TRBV28 and TRBJ2-1, with D tentatively TRBD1 or TRBD2 (6 bases each). V was trimmed by 6 bases and J by 2 bases, leaving 14 bases between them. CDR1 is MDHEN and CDR2 is SYDVKM in the germline V gene. This CDR3 is 15 amino acids long. The DNA of the CDR3 is TGTGCCAGCAGCATAGGGGGGCCAGCCTACAATGAGCAGTTCTTC. It encodes CASSIGGPAYNEQFF.

This clonotype has just a few counts. The rearrangement uses TRBV3-1 and TRBJ1-2; D possibly corresponds to TRBD1 (5 bases). The V gene's germline CDR1 is LGHDT and CDR2 YNNKEL (reference sequence). The CDR3 is made up of 13 amino acids. V was pared by 0 bases and J by 5 bases, with 7 bases between. The CDR3 sequence: CASSQEGTYGYTF. The CDR3 DNA follows: TGTGCCAGCAGCCAAGAAGGGACTTATGGCTACACCTTC.

The gene calls are TRBV7-9 and TRBJ1-2, with D perhaps matching TRBD1 (5 bases). Per germline, CDR1 SEHNR and CDR2 FQNEAQ (reference sequence). The V gene lost 1 base and the J gene lost 12 bases, with 15 bases spanning the gap. The CDR3 runs to 13 residues. In nucleotides, the CDR3 is TGTGCCAGCAGCTTAGACGAGGGGCGGGGCCACACCTTC. Translation: CASSLDEGRGHTF.

This clonotype has a handful of counts. CDR3 sequence (DNA): TGCAGCGTTGGCCTACAGGGGGCAACTAATGAAAAACTGTTTTTT. Its protein product is CSVGLQGATNEKLFF. The chain is built from TRBV29-1 and TRBJ1-4; 8 bases align to TRBD1. V shed 4 bases, J shed 0 bases, and the junction held 4 bases outside the gene matches. Germline CDR1 is SQVTM and CDR2 is ANQGSEA. This CDR3 contains 15 residues.

This clonotype has just one count. Here the CDR3 omits its conserved ending phenylalanine or tryptophan, so a read error is the likely source. The chain has TRBV10-3 and TRBJ1-1; 9 bases match TRBD1. The J segment lost 0 bases and the V segment lost 6 bases, leaving 5 bases of the junction unmatched. Germline V gene sequence: CDR1 ENHRY, CDR2 SYGVKD. The CDR3 spans 15 residues. Here the CDR3 DNA reads TGTGCCATCAGGGAACAGGGGGCAGTGAACACTGAAGCTTTCTCT. It specifies CAIREQGAVNTEAFS.

This clonotype has a handful of counts. The chain uses TRBV12-3 or TRBV12-4 and TRBJ1-2, with a weak D call TRBD1 (5 bases). The CDR3 is 15 residues long. With 3 bases removed from V and 5 bases from J, the gap between germline ends came to 16 bases. CDR3 in amino acids: CASSLRQGINYGYTF. The CDR3 region has the DNA TGTGCCAGCAGTTTGCGCCAGGGTATTAATTATGGCTACACCTTC.

This clonotype has a handful of counts. The chain combines TRBV12-3 or TRBV12-4 with TRBJ2-3; D is possibly TRBD2 (6 bases). The CDR3 runs 17 residues. V lost 1 base and J lost 3, with 17 bases in between. CDR3 sequence reads: CASSLVPMAGRTDTQYF. DNA of the CDR3: TGTGCCAGCAGTTTAGTCCCGATGGCGGGGCGAACAGATACGCAGTATTTT.

This clonotype was counted a few times. The V and J genes are TRBV19 and TRBJ2-3, with a tentative D call TRBD1 (6 bases). Germline CDR1 LNHDA, CDR2 SQIVND (reference sequence). Trimming stripped 1 base from V and 2 bases from J, with 16 bases between. The CDR3 covers 17 residues. CDR3 in amino acids: CASSIVRGSAPTDTQYF. The CDR3 DNA follows: TGTGCCAGTAGTATAGTAAGGGGGAGCGCGCCCACAGATACGCAGTATTTT.

This clonotype was picked up one time. The chain carries TRBV6-1 and TRBJ2-5; the D call may be TRBD1 or TRBD2 (5 bases each). The CDR3 is 17 residues long. V lost 4 bases to trimming and J lost 5 bases, with 23 bases between them. The germline V gene encodes CDR1 MNHNS and CDR2 SASEGT. The CDR3, as DNA: TGTGCCAGCAGTGGCCGACGAGGGACGGTCACCTCGGAGACCCAGTACTTC. As protein: CASSGRRGTVTSETQYF.

Ten or more counts support this clonotype. The junction differs from germline at one of its ends, possibly a read error. The chain uses TRBV7-2 and TRBJ1-1; D is unresolved. The CDR3 sequence is 16 residues long. CDR1 SGHTA and CDR2 FQGNSA come from the germline V gene. This CDR3 is CASSPALGYLKTEAFF. The CDR3 region has the DNA TGTGCCAGCAGCCCAGCCCTAGGGTATTTGAAGACTGAAGCTTTCTTT. Together with reference TRBV7-2 and TRBJ1-1, the CDR3 gives the full variable domain: GAGVSQSPSNKVTEKGKDVELRCDPISGHTALYWYRQSLGQGLEFLIYFQGNSAPDKSGLPSDRFSAERTGGSVSTLTIQRTQQEDSAVYLCASSPALGYLKTEAFFGQGTRLTVV.

This clonotype was seen only a few times. V usage is TRBV12-3 or TRBV12-4 and J usage is TRBJ2-5; D might be TRBD1 (6 bases). The J call may be wrong; the DNA end is better matched by TRBJ2-1. There are 12 residues in the CDR3. The CDR3 sequence is CASRELGGEQFF. CDR3 nucleotides: TGTGCCAGCAGGGAACTAGGGGGTGAGCAGTTCTTC.

This chain joins TRBV5-1 and TRBJ2-5; maybe TRBD1 (5 bases). The J call could be wrong; TRBJ2-7 is a better fit for the DNA end. CDR3 length: 16 residues. Per the germline V gene, CDR1 is SGHRS and CDR2 is YFSETQ. Here the CDR3 DNA reads TGCGCCAGCAGCTTGGCAGGGTACCGCCTCGGAGACGAGCAGTACTTC. Its translation: CASSLAGYRLGDEQYF.

There are a few counts of this clonotype. The V and J genes are TRBV10-3 and TRBJ2-5; a weak D match, TRBD1 (6 bases). The V end was cut by 8 bases, the J end by 5 bases, with 9 bases between. Germline CDR1 and CDR2: ENHRY and SYGVKD. The CDR3 is made up of 11 amino acids. The CDR3 loop is CAIGQGETQYF. The CDR3 DNA sequence: TGTGCCATCGGGCAGGGGGAGACCCAGTACTTC.

This chain links TRBV7-6 with TRBJ1-4, with D possibly being TRBD1 (6 bases). V was clipped by 0 bases and J by 0 bases, with 17 bases between them. This CDR3 region has 19 residues. From germline, CDR1 is SGHVS and CDR2 FNYEAQ. CDR3 DNA sequence: TGTGCCAGCAGCTTAGCCCCTCGCAGGGGAGGGTCAACTAATGAAAAACTGTTTTTT. This sequence encodes CASSLAPRRGGSTNEKLFF. The full variable domain, its missing parts supplied by reference TRBV7-6 and TRBJ1-4, is GAGVSQSPRYKVTKRGQDVALRCDPISGHVSLYWYRQALGQGPEFLTYFNYEAQQDKSGLPNDRFSAERPEGSISTLTIQRTEQRDSAMYRCASSLAPRRGGSTNEKLFFGSGTQLSVL.

This clonotype was counted only a few times. The V gene is TRBV6-6, the J gene TRBJ2-7; 8 bases are a match to TRBD1. Germline trimming cut 8 bases from V and 4 bases from J; bases unmatched to any gene: 7. Germline lookup yields CDR1 MNHNY and CDR2 SVGAGI (reference sequence). The CDR3 is 13 amino acids. DNA for the CDR3: TGTGCCAGCCGGACAGGGTGGGCTTACGAGCAGTACTTC. Protein sequence: CASRTGWAYEQYF.